This entry features one T cell receptor (beta chain) sequence. This sample also contains other DNA sequences that code for the same CDR3. How the authors handled the data: Amplification of reference gene primers provided the estimated nucleated cell counts. Assay: immunoSEQ multiplex PCR; the TCRdb copy retains only in-frame clones and omits some. Clone size and the V and J calls come from that table; the DNA yielded D and trimming. The sample has approximately 210,000 clones; roughly nine tenths are singletons. The CDR3 consists of 15 residues. V shed 1 base and J shed 6 bases, with 13 bases lying between them. The germline V gene encodes CDR1 LNHDA and CDR2 SQIVND (reference sequence). The data stem from a study of blood T cell repertoires in COVID-19. For the study at large: The origin of the acute and convalescent COVID-19 samples was the United States, Italy and Spain. PBMCs, B-cell-depleted T cells, or T cells provided the cDNA or gDNA that made up the material.

Sequencing was performed on peripheral blood. The TCR originated in a woman between 65 and 79 years old with acute or convalescent COVID-19. This chain links TRBV19 with TRBJ1-5; a weak D match, TRBD1 (6 bases). In nucleotides, the CDR3 is TGTGCCAGTAGTATAGGGGGGCGTAGAGGTCAGCCCCAGCATTTT. Translating gives CASSIGGRRGQPQHF.